These 24 T cell receptor beta chains were all obtained from the same sample, sequenced in a study of PD-1 blockade in classical Hodgkin lymphoma. Time point specified: cycle 4 day 1 (C4D1), after six to seven weeks of nivolumab. Every patient experienced relapse after autologous stem cell transplantation, and brentuximab vedotin exposure varied. TCRdb's table, derived via immunoSEQ multiplex PCR, lists solely in-frame clones and lacks some. The table includes about 60,000 clones, more than 80% detected once. The material was peripheral blood mononuclear cells (PBMCs), obtained before the fourth cycle of nivolumab. The source of these receptors is a human donor with classical Hodgkin lymphoma.

The chain employs TRBV27 and TRBJ2-1; 9 positions match TRBD1. The germline V gene has CDR1 MNHEY and CDR2 SMNVEV (reference sequence). The V gene end was trimmed by 4 bases and the J gene end by 10 bases; junction bases not matched to a gene: 5. CDR3 size: 13 residues. Written as DNA, the CDR3 is TGTGCCAGCAGTTCCGGGACAGGGAACGAGCAGTTCTTC. As protein: CASSSGTGNEQFF.

The J gene is TRBJ2-1, the V gene TRBV7-8, with 10 nucleotides matching TRBD2. From germline, CDR1 is SGHVS and CDR2 FQNEAQ. This CDR3 has 16 residues. Trimming took 5 bases from V and 2 from J; bases not matched to a gene: 6. In DNA form, the CDR3 reads TGTGCCAGCAGCAATGTAGGGACTAGCGCCTACAATGAGCAGTTCTTC. It translates to CASSNVGTSAYNEQFF.

The chain links TRBV27 to TRBJ2-7; D is unclear. V lost 4 bases and J 1 base, leaving 8 bases between the germline ends. CDR1 is MNHEY and CDR2 is SMNVEV in the germline V gene (reference sequence). The CDR3 is 13 residues long. The CDR3 spells CASSWSGSYEQYF. CDR3 DNA: TGTGCCAGCAGTTGGTCTGGGTCCTACGAGCAGTACTTC.

CDR3 loop: CATSRDLGEKLFF. CDR3 sequence (DNA): TGTGCCACCAGCAGAGATTTAGGCGAAAAACTGTTTTTT. V and J are TRBV15 and TRBJ1-4, with D hard to call. Germline values: CDR1 LNHNV, CDR2 YYDKDF (reference sequence). Trimming took 0 bases from V and 8 from J, leaving 7 bases between them. CDR3 length equals 13 residues.

The V and J genes are TRBV7-6 and TRBJ1-1; tentative D call: TRBD1 (6 bases). Germline V lookup: CDR1 SGHVS, CDR2 FNYEAQ. The V and J ends lost 3 bases and 1 base respectively, with 12 bases between them. CDR3 length: 15 residues. This CDR3 is CASSFHREPNTEAFF. CDR3 sequence (DNA): TGTGCCAGCAGCTTCCACAGGGAACCGAACACTGAAGCTTTCTTT. Full variable domain (remainder filled in from reference TRBV7-6 and TRBJ1-1): GAGVSQSPRYKVTKRGQDVALRCDPISGHVSLYWYRQALGQGPEFLTYFNYEAQQDKSGLPNDRFSAERPEGSISTLTIQRTEQRDSAMYRCASSFHREPNTEAFFGQGTRLTVV.

This chain uses TRBV7-9 with TRBJ2-1, with 12 bases that match TRBD2. This CDR3 has 14 residues. CDR1 and CDR2 from the germline V gene are SEHNR and FQNEAQ (reference sequence). Losses at the gene ends were 5 bases for V and 8 bases for J; bases not matched to a gene: 4. The chain's CDR3 is CASSPSGRVYEQFF. Written as DNA, the CDR3 is TGTGCCAGCAGCCCTAGCGGGAGGGTCTATGAGCAGTTCTTC.

The chain is built from TRBV5-1 and TRBJ2-7; 8 bases line up with TRBD2. V was clipped by 4 bases and J by 0 bases; unmatched bases: 9. The germline V gene has CDR1 SGHRS and CDR2 YFSETQ. This CDR3 contains 16 residues. The CDR3 DNA reads as TGCGCCAGCAGCAGGGGGGTCCTAGCGGGCTCCTACGAGCAGTACTTC. It yields the protein CASSRGVLAGSYEQYF.

This clone has just a few counts. The V call is TRBV4-1, the J call TRBJ2-5, with D possibly TRBD2 on 6 matching bases. There are 14 residues in the CDR3. Germline V CDR1 and CDR2: MGHRA, YSYEKL. With 2 bases removed from V and 0 bases from J, the gap between germline ends came to 7 bases. CDR3 in DNA: TGCGCCAGCAGCCAACGGACTAACCAAGAGACCCAGTACTTC. It specifies CASSQRTNQETQYF.

The V call is TRBV6-5, the J call TRBJ1-3; TRBD1 matches at 9 bases. Germline V CDR1 and CDR2: MNHEY, SVGAGI. The CDR3 is 15 residues long. With V trimmed by 5 bases and J by 4 bases, 6 bases remained unmatched. CDR3 nucleotide sequence: TGTGCCAGCAGTACCCAACAGGGGGCAGGAAACACCATATATTTT. This gives the protein CASSTQQGAGNTIYF.

This chain connects TRBV5-4 to TRBJ2-6; no firm D call. CDR3 length equals 15 residues. The germline V gene has CDR1 SGHNT and CDR2 YYREEE (reference sequence). The V end was cut by 4 bases, the J end by 1 base, with 9 bases between. The CDR3 nucleotides read TGTGCCAGCAGCAAACAGCTTTCTGGGGCCAACGTCCTGACTTTC. It encodes CASSKQLSGANVLTF.

The V call is TRBV18, the J call TRBJ2-7; no clear D. Per germline, CDR1 KGHSH and CDR2 LQKENI. V gave up 3 bases and J gave up 2 bases, with 5 bases separating them. This CDR3 has 12 amino acids. The CDR3 region has the DNA TGTGCCAGCTCACCTTCAACCTACGAGCAGTACTTC. It yields the protein CASSPSTYEQYF.

CDR3 amino acids: CASSLVGGEQFF. CDR3 sequence (DNA): TGTGCCAGCAGCTTAGTGGGGGGCGAGCAGTTCTTC. The chain recombines TRBV7-9 with TRBJ2-1; D tentatively fits TRBD1 or TRBD2 (6 bases each). CDR1 and CDR2 from the germline V gene are SEHNR and FQNEAQ (reference sequence). V was cut by 1 base and J by 10 bases, with 8 bases left in between. The CDR3 is made up of 12 amino acids.

The chain combines TRBV28 with TRBJ1-3, with 9 bases fitting TRBD1. Germline lookup yields CDR1 MDHEN and CDR2 SYDVKM. This CDR3 spans 14 amino acids. V trimming: 6 bases; J trimming: 2 bases; junction bases outside the gene matches: 2. The CDR3 coding sequence is TGTGCCAGCAGACAGGGGGCTACTGGAAACACCATATATTTT. Translated: CASRQGATGNTIYF.

The table lists this clone with a few counts. The rearrangement links TRBV18 to TRBJ2-1; perhaps TRBD1 as D (6 bases). The CDR3 consists of 17 residues. Germline CDR1 and CDR2: KGHSH and LQKENI. Trimming cost V 4 bases and J 3 bases, with 19 bases left between them. CDR3 in amino acids: CASSLLPGTTNYNEQFF. Here the CDR3 DNA reads TGTGCCAGCTCACTCCTTCCTGGGACAACAAACTACAATGAGCAGTTCTTC.

DNA of the CDR3: TGTGCCAGCAGCCGCGGACTAGCGGGATTGGGTGAGAATGAGCAGTTCTTC. Translated: CASSRGLAGLGENEQFF. The J gene is TRBJ2-1, the V gene TRBV9, with 12 bases fitting TRBD2. The length of the CDR3 is 17 residues. With V trimmed by 4 bases and J by 7 bases, 12 bases remained unmatched. Germline V gene data show CDR1 as SGDLS and CDR2 as YYNGEE.

The chain couples TRBV11-3 to TRBJ2-1; 7 nucleotides agree with TRBD2. Germline assignment: CDR1 SGHNT and CDR2 YENEEA. The CDR3 loop spans 15 amino acids. The trim removed 5 bases at V and 0 bases at J, leaving 4 bases unmatched. CDR3 loop: CASSLKRGSYNEQFF. The CDR3 region has the DNA TGTGCCAGCAGCCTTAAGCGGGGCTCCTACAATGAGCAGTTCTTC.

J is TRBJ2-1 and V is TRBV15; 10 nucleotides agree with TRBD2. The CDR3 length is 21 residues. V shed 0 bases, J shed 0 bases, and the junction held 14 bases outside the gene matches. Germline lookup yields CDR1 LNHNV and CDR2 YYDKDF (reference sequence). For the CDR3, the DNA is TGTGCCACCAGCAGAGATTCCAGTCCCGGACTAGCGGTGAGCTCCTACAATGAGCAGTTCTTC. Amino acid sequence: CATSRDSSPGLAVSSYNEQFF.

The chain links TRBV7-9 to TRBJ2-5, with 8 bases matching TRBD2. After removal of 4 bases from V and 11 bases from J, the junction contained 9 bases not matched to a gene. Looked up from germline, CDR1 is SEHNR and CDR2 is FQNEAQ (reference sequence). The CDR3 totals 13 residues. DNA for the CDR3: TGTGCCAGCAGCTCGTTTGCGGGAGGCTCACAGTACTTC. Translating it yields CASSSFAGGSQYF.

The chain couples TRBV5-1 to TRBJ2-2; the match to TRBD2 covers 7 bases. The CDR3 has 16 amino acids. Germline V gene sequence: CDR1 SGHRS, CDR2 YFSETQ. The J segment lost 1 base and the V segment lost 0 bases, leaving 3 bases of the junction unmatched. CDR3 DNA sequence: TGCGCCAGCAGCTTGGCAACGGGAGGGAACACCGGGGAGCTGTTTTTT. The encoded protein is CASSLATGGNTGELFF.

The chain links TRBV28 to TRBJ2-2; unclear D gene. Germline CDR1 is MDHEN and CDR2 is SYDVKM. This CDR3 spans 14 amino acids. The V end lost 5 bases, the J end lost 1 base, and 8 bases lay between the germline ends. The CDR3 coding sequence is TGTGCCAGCAGTCCCGAGAAGAACACCGGGGAGCTGTTTTTT. This sequence encodes CASSPEKNTGELFF.

The chain joins TRBV28 to TRBJ2-7; D remains ambiguous. Trimming took off 0 bases at V and 0 bases at J, with 6 bases between the two ends. This CDR3 comprises 14 residues. CDR1 MDHEN and CDR2 SYDVKM come from the germline V gene. For the CDR3, the DNA is TGTGCCAGCAGTTTATGGGCGGACTCCTACGAGCAGTACTTC. This translates into CASSLWADSYEQYF.

The chain has TRBV5-8 and TRBJ1-3; D is undetermined. The germline V and J ends were trimmed by 2 bases and 6 bases, with 12 bases remaining between them. The CDR3 has 14 amino acids. Germline V lookup: CDR1 SGHTS, CDR2 YDEGEE. CDR3 protein: CASSLNGVVNTIYF. In DNA form, the CDR3 reads TGTGCCAGCAGCTTAAACGGAGTTGTAAACACCATATATTTT.

The V gene is TRBV9, the J gene TRBJ2-7; a possible D gene is TRBD1 (8 bases). In germline, CDR1 is SGDLS, CDR2 YYNGEE. V was clipped by 3 bases and J by 2 bases, with 21 bases between them. CDR3 size: 17 residues. The CDR3: CASSERDRSLFPYEQYF. The CDR3 nucleotides are TGTGCCAGCAGCGAGCGGGACAGGTCCCTTTTCCCCTACGAGCAGTACTTC.

The genes are TRBV27 and TRBJ2-1, with 12 bases lining up with TRBD2. The CDR3 is 15 residues long. The junction had 2 bases not matched to a gene; V was cut back by 6 bases and J by 2 bases. Germline CDR1 and CDR2: MNHEY and SMNVEV (reference sequence). The CDR3 sequence: CASRTSGSPYNEQFF. The CDR3 nucleotides read TGTGCCAGCAGGACTAGCGGGAGCCCCTACAATGAGCAGTTCTTC.